These T cell receptor beta chains were read from a single sample in a study of shared clonotypes between healthy human individuals. This table comes from immunoSEQ multiplex PCR, and its TCRdb copy is limited to in-frame clones, with some not included. The table lists more than 2,000,000 clones, more than 80% of them singletons. The material sequenced was naive CD4+ T cells sorted from blood. These receptors all come from a man younger than 30 in good health. Each CDR3 is given with its conserved first and last residue. The D gene is left open where the match is weak. Clone size is stated in some rows and not others, as once, few, many or a class when expanded.

j_call: TRBJ1-3
clone_size: NA
d_call: NA
v_call: TRBV30
cdr3_aa: CAWSARSGHRSAIYF
cdr3_nt: TGTGCCTGGAGTGCGCGATCGGGACACCGCTCGGCCATATATTTT

j_call: TRBJ2-1
clone_size: NA
d_call: TRBD1
v_call: TRBV7-9
cdr3_aa: CASSLTVTGDGEQFF
cdr3_nt: TGTGCCAGCAGCTTAACCGTAACAGGGGACGGTGAGCAGTTCTTC

j_call: TRBJ1-1
clone_size: NA
d_call: NA
v_call: TRBV28
cdr3_aa: CASIPRGSVAFF
cdr3_nt: TGTGCCAGCATTCCGAGGGGGAGTGTTGCTTTCTTT

j_call: TRBJ1-5
clone_size: NA
d_call: NA
v_call: TRBV7-6
cdr3_aa: CASSLEPSNQPQHF
cdr3_nt: TGTGCCAGCAGCTTAGAACCTAGCAATCAGCCCCAGCATTTT

j_call: TRBJ2-7
clone_size: NA
d_call: NA
v_call: TRBV10-3
cdr3_aa: CAISGTSGAIYEQYF
cdr3_nt: TGTGCCATCAGTGGGACGTCGGGGGCTATCTACGAGCAGTACTTC

j_call: TRBJ2-3
clone_size: once
d_call: TRBD2
v_call: TRBV4-1
cdr3_aa: CASSQGDSGGADTQYF
cdr3_nt: TGCGCCAGCAGCCAAGGAGATAGCGGGGGGGCAGATACGCAGTATTTT

j_call: TRBJ2-7
clone_size: NA
d_call: NA
v_call: TRBV30
cdr3_aa: CAWSTSDLVDEQYF
cdr3_nt: TGTGCCTGGTCCACATCGGACCTAGTAGACGAGCAGTACTTC

j_call: TRBJ2-7
clone_size: NA
d_call: TRBD2
v_call: TRBV28
cdr3_aa: CASSVGLAGYEQYF
cdr3_nt: TGTGCCAGCAGCGTGGGACTAGCGGGCTACGAGCAGTACTTC

j_call: TRBJ2-2
clone_size: NA
d_call: NA
v_call: TRBV30
cdr3_aa: CAWNRSRQVVAGELFF
cdr3_nt: TGTGCCTGGAATAGGTCTAGACAGGTCGTGGCCGGGGAGCTGTTTTTT

j_call: TRBJ1-6
clone_size: NA
d_call: NA
v_call: TRBV19
cdr3_aa: CASSILQGDTYNSPLHF
cdr3_nt: TGTGCCAGTAGTATCTTACAGGGTGACACATATAATTCACCCCTCCACTTT

j_call: TRBJ1-5
clone_size: once
d_call: NA
v_call: TRBV2
cdr3_aa: CASSARVSNQPQHF
cdr3_nt: TGTGCCAGCAGTGCCAGGGTGAGCAATCAGCCCCAGCATTTT

j_call: TRBJ2-5
clone_size: NA
d_call: NA
v_call: TRBV30
cdr3_aa: CAWSVPRDQETQYF
cdr3_nt: TGTGCCTGGAGTGTACCGCGGGACCAAGAGACCCAGTACTTC

j_call: TRBJ1-2
clone_size: NA
d_call: NA
v_call: TRBV28
cdr3_aa: CASIGGRGYTF
cdr3_nt: TGTGCCAGCATCGGAGGGAGGGGCTACACCTTC

j_call: TRBJ2-1
clone_size: once
d_call: TRBD1
v_call: TRBV4-2
cdr3_aa: CASSQETGSDEQFF
cdr3_nt: TGTGCCAGCAGCCAAGAGACAGGGTCCGATGAGCAGTTCTTC

j_call: TRBJ2-7
clone_size: NA
d_call: NA
v_call: TRBV5-6
cdr3_aa: CASSQDSYEQYF
cdr3_nt: TGTGCCAGCAGCCAGGACAGCTACGAGCAGTACTTC

j_call: TRBJ2-7
clone_size: NA
d_call: TRBD1
v_call: TRBV6-5
cdr3_aa: CASRPTGTGGQYF
cdr3_nt: TGTGCCAGCAGGCCGACCGGGACAGGGGGCCAGTACTTC

j_call: TRBJ1-1
clone_size: NA
d_call: NA
v_call: TRBV11-2
cdr3_aa: CASSLVDGTEAFF
cdr3_nt: TGTGCCAGCAGCTTAGTTGACGGGACTGAAGCTTTCTTT

j_call: TRBJ2-6
clone_size: NA
d_call: NA
v_call: TRBV6-6
cdr3_aa: CASSYSSGANVLTF
cdr3_nt: TGTGCCAGCAGTTATAGCTCTGGGGCCAACGTCCTGACTTTC

j_call: TRBJ2-7
clone_size: NA
d_call: TRBD2
v_call: TRBV29-1
cdr3_aa: CSPAGLAGERYEQYF
cdr3_nt: TGCAGCCCTGCGGGACTAGCGGGAGAGCGGTACGAGCAGTACTTC

j_call: TRBJ2-7
clone_size: NA
d_call: TRBD2
v_call: TRBV10-1
cdr3_aa: CASSDPTSGLYEQYF
cdr3_nt: TGCGCCAGCAGTGACCCCACTAGCGGGCTATACGAGCAGTACTTC

j_call: TRBJ2-7
clone_size: NA
d_call: TRBD1
v_call: TRBV6-5
cdr3_aa: CASSRDSDEQYF
cdr3_nt: TGTGCCAGCAGCCGGGACAGCGACGAGCAGTACTTC

j_call: TRBJ2-7
clone_size: NA
d_call: NA
v_call: TRBV19
cdr3_aa: CASSLILQASTGEQYF
cdr3_nt: TGTGCCAGTAGTTTGATATTGCAGGCTTCAACGGGGGAGCAGTACTTC

j_call: TRBJ1-2
clone_size: NA
d_call: NA
v_call: TRBV4-1
cdr3_aa: CASSQEVRNPNYGYTF
cdr3_nt: TGCGCCAGCAGCCAAGAAGTTAGGAACCCAAACTATGGCTACACCTTC

j_call: TRBJ2-7
clone_size: NA
d_call: NA
v_call: TRBV7-9
cdr3_aa: CASTAQGPFGEQYF
cdr3_nt: TGTGCCAGCACGGCGCAGGGGCCTTTTGGCGAGCAGTACTTC

j_call: TRBJ1-5
clone_size: NA
d_call: NA
v_call: TRBV19
cdr3_aa: CAGGTPQGSQPQHF
cdr3_nt: TGTGCCGGGGGGACCCCACAGGGTTCGCAGCCCCAGCATTTT

j_call: TRBJ2-3
clone_size: NA
d_call: TRBD2
v_call: TRBV4-3
cdr3_aa: CASSQDMASGRAGTDTQYF
cdr3_nt: TGCGCCAGCAGCCAAGATATGGCTAGCGGGAGGGCCGGCACAGATACGCAGTATTTT

j_call: TRBJ2-7
clone_size: NA
d_call: NA
v_call: TRBV9
cdr3_aa: CASSGGGALQIGEQYF
cdr3_nt: TGTGCCAGCAGCGGAGGAGGGGCCCTCCAGATCGGCGAGCAGTACTTC

j_call: TRBJ1-2
clone_size: NA
d_call: NA
v_call: TRBV29-1
cdr3_aa: CSVEEVYRHGYTF
cdr3_nt: TGCAGCGTTGAAGAAGTTTACAGGCATGGCTACACCTTC

j_call: TRBJ1-5
clone_size: NA
d_call: NA
v_call: TRBV4-3
cdr3_aa: CASSPGYGNQPQHF
cdr3_nt: TGCGCCAGCAGTCCAGGGTATGGCAATCAGCCCCAGCATTTT